The sequence of this T cell receptor (beta chain) was determined in a study of blood T cell repertoires in COVID-19. Sequencing was performed with immunoSEQ multiplex PCR; in TCRdb, only in-frame clones are kept and a portion is missing. The sample holds just under 350,000 clones, under 95% seen once. V was cut by 4 bases and J by 2 bases, with 18 bases left in between. The CDR3 length is 16 residues. Germline CDR1 reads SGDLS; CDR2 reads YYNGEE. The chain couples TRBV9 to TRBJ1-2; D is perhaps TRBD1 (6 bases). The sample taken for sequencing was peripheral blood. This sequence originates from a young woman who had recovered from COVID-19. The CDR3 DNA is TGTGCCAGCAGCCGTCAGGGGAGGGAGGGAAACTATGGCTACACCTTC. Translated: CASSRQGREGNYGYTF.